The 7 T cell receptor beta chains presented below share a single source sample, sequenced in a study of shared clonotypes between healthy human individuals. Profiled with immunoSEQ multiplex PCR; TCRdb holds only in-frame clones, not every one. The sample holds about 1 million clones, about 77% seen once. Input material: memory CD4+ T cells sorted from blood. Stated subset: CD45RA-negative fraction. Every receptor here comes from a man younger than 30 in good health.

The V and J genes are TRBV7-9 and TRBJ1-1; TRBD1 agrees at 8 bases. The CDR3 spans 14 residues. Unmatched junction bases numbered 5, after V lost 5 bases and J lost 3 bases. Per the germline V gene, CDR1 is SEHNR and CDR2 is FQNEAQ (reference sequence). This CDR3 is CASSPGGQDTEAFF. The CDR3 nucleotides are TGTGCCAGCAGCCCAGGGGGCCAGGACACTGAAGCTTTCTTT.

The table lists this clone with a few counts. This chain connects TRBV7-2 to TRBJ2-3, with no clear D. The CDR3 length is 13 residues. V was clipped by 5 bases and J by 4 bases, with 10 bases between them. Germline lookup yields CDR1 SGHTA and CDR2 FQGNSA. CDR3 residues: CASSIPNSDTQYF. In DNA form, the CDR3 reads TGTGCCAGCAGCATACCCAACTCAGATACGCAGTATTTT.

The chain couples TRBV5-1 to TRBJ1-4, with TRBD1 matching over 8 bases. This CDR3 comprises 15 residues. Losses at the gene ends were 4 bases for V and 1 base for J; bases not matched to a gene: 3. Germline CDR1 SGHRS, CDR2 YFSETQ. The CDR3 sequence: CASSVDRGTNEKLFF. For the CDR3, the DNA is TGCGCCAGCAGCGTTGACAGGGGAACTAATGAAAAACTGTTTTTT.

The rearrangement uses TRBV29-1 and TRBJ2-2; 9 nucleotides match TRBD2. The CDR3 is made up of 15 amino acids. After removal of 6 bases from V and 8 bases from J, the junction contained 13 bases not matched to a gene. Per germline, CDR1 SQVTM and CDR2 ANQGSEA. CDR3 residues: CSVHSGGTPGGELFF. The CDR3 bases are TGCAGCGTACACAGCGGGGGGACCCCGGGTGGGGAGCTGTTTTTT.

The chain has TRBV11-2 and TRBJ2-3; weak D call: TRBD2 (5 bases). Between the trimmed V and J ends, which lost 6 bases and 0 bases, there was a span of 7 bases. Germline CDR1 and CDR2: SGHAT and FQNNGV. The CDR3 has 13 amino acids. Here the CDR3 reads CASRTMSTDTQYF. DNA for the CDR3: TGTGCCAGCAGGACTATGAGCACAGATACGCAGTATTTT.

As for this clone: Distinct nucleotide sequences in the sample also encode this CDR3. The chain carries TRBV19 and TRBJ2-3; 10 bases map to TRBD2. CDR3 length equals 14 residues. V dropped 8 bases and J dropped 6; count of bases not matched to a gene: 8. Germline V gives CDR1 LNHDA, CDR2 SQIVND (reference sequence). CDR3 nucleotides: TGTGCCAGTCGGCTAGCGGGAGTAGGGGATACGCAGTATTTT. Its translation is CASRLAGVGDTQYF.

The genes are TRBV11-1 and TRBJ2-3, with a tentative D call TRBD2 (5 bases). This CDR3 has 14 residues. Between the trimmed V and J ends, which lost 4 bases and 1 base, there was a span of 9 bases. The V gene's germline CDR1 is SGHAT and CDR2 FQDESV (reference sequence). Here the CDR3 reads CASSSRERTDTQYF. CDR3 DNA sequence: TGTGCCAGCAGCTCTAGGGAGCGCACAGATACGCAGTATTTT.